Below are 29 T cell receptor beta chains sequenced from a single sample in a study of breast tumors, draining lymph nodes, adjacent tissues. TCRdb re-derived calls from the multiplex PCR reads in MiXCR, one entry per CDR3 protein. The data hold approximately 88,000 distinct CDR3 sequences, with over 25% observed a single time. Samples came from axillary lymph nodes draining the breast cancer. Sequencing was carried out using axillary lymph node tissue. These receptors were collected from a female donor with breast cancer. Some clones in this sample may be carry-over from other donors' samples.

This clonotype was observed at least ten times. V gene TRBV3-1 combines with J gene TRBJ2-3; tentatively, D is TRBD1 or TRBD2 (6 bases each). V gave up 1 base and J gave up 1 base, with 9 bases separating them. Germline CDR1 and CDR2: LGHDT and YNNKEL (reference sequence). The CDR3 length is 15 residues. CDR3 region: CASSQVGGGTDTQYF. DNA of the CDR3: TGTGCCAGCAGCCAAGTCGGGGGCGGCACAGATACGCAGTATTTT.

This clonotype was recorded at least ten times. This chain links TRBV4-3 with TRBJ1-3; D not certain. Germline V gene lookup returns CDR1 LGHNA and CDR2 YSLEER. The CDR3 length is 15 residues. V lost 4 bases to trimming and J lost 0 bases, with 10 bases between them. CDR3 in amino acids: CASSPMDGSGNTIYF. CDR3 DNA: TGCGCCAGCAGCCCCATGGACGGCTCTGGAAACACCATATATTTT.

The chain uses TRBV6-1 and TRBJ2-1, with 10 bases identical to TRBD1. In germline, CDR1 is MNHNS, CDR2 SASEGT. The junction had 8 bases not matched to a gene; V was cut back by 5 bases and J by 4 bases. The CDR3 is 16 residues long. The CDR3 DNA reads as TGTGCCAGCAGTCCCCAGACAGGGGGCAGATACAATGAGCAGTTCTTC. This translates into CASSPQTGGRYNEQFF.

This clonotype has a count of ten or more. The rearrangement links TRBV6-5 to TRBJ2-1, with D uncertain. Germline V gene data show CDR1 as MNHEY and CDR2 as SVGAGI. CDR3 size: 13 residues. The germline V and J ends were trimmed by 4 bases and 6 bases, with 10 bases remaining between them. The chain's CDR3 is CASSSDLGNEQFF. The CDR3 DNA reads as TGTGCCAGCAGTTCTGACCTGGGCAATGAGCAGTTCTTC.

This clonotype was counted many times. CDR3 sequence: CASRVGLAYEQYF. The CDR3 DNA follows: TGTGCCAGCAGGGTAGGTCTAGCGTACGAGCAGTACTTC. The chain recombines TRBV2 with TRBJ2-7; the D gene is possibly TRBD2 (6 bases). The CDR3 is made up of 13 amino acids. CDR1 and CDR2 (germline): SNHLY, FYNNEI. V lost 6 bases and J lost 4, with 13 bases in between.

In its sample, this clonotype was seen many times. This rearrangement joins TRBV12-3 or TRBV12-4 to TRBJ1-2, with 7 nucleotides matching TRBD1. The CDR3 covers 14 residues. V lost 6 bases, J lost 4 bases, and 8 bases stayed unmatched. The CDR3 protein is CASRPGTVSYGYTF. For the CDR3, the DNA is TGTGCCAGCAGACCTGGGACAGTTAGCTATGGCTACACCTTC.

In its sample, this clonotype was seen many times. The V and J genes are TRBV20-1 and TRBJ2-3; 8 bases match TRBD2. Germline V gives CDR1 DFQATT, CDR2 SNEGSKA (reference sequence). Trimming took 7 bases from V and 4 from J; bases not matched to a gene: 16. This CDR3 is built from 16 residues. The CDR3: CSVRGPGLVLPDTQYF. The CDR3 bases are TGCAGTGTGAGGGGTCCGGGACTAGTTCTTCCAGATACGCAGTATTTT.

At least ten counts were recorded for this clonotype. The genes are TRBV6-1 and TRBJ2-7, with no clear D. CDR1 is MNHNS, CDR2 SASEGT, per germline. The CDR3 runs to 14 residues. Trimming pared 6 bases from V and 3 bases from J, leaving 15 bases between. The CDR3 sequence is CASRPGSSIYEQYF. The CDR3 bases are TGTGCCAGCAGGCCCGGCTCCTCGATCTACGAGCAGTACTTC.

Details on this clonotype: Likely a read error: the CDR3 ends without its conserved phenylalanine or tryptophan. The chain has TRBV11-3 and TRBJ2-7, with a possible D match to TRBD2 (5 bases). Germline values: CDR1 SGHNT, CDR2 YENEEA. Between the trimmed V and J ends, which lost 0 bases and 6 bases, there was a span of 12 bases. This CDR3 has 14 amino acids. The CDR3 DNA reads TGTGCCAGCAGCTTAGATAGCGCCACAGTCGAGCAGTACTCC. Its protein is CASSLDSATVEQYS.

The sample holds a few counts of this clonotype. The chain combines TRBV27 with TRBJ2-3; 10 bases align to TRBD1. In germline, CDR1 is MNHEY, CDR2 SMNVEV (reference sequence). This CDR3 is 12 amino acids long. With 3 bases clipped from V and 13 bases from J, the junction kept 4 bases outside the gene matches. The CDR3 loop reads CASSFGGTGEYF. Here the CDR3 DNA reads TGTGCCAGCAGTTTTGGGGGGACAGGGGAGTATTTT.

At least ten counts were recorded for this clonotype. The chain uses TRBV19 and TRBJ2-6; D perhaps matches TRBD1 (5 bases). Per the germline V gene, CDR1 is LNHDA and CDR2 is SQIVND (reference sequence). This CDR3 contains 16 residues. The V gene lost 6 bases and the J gene lost 2 bases, with 14 bases spanning the gap. CDR3 region: CASRVQGSAGANVLTF. CDR3 in DNA: TGTGCCAGTAGGGTCCAGGGTAGTGCTGGGGCCAACGTCCTGACTTTC. Full variable domain (outside the CDR3, taken from reference TRBV19 and TRBJ2-6): DGGITQSPKYLFRKEGQNVTLSCEQNLNHDAMYWYRQDPGQGLRLIYYSQIVNDFQKGDIAEGYSVSREKKESFPLTVTSAQKNPTAFYLCASRVQGSAGANVLTFGAGSRLTVL.

Concerning this clonotype: A read error may produce the germline difference seen at one junction end. The rearrangement uses TRBV2 and TRBJ1-5, with a possible D match to TRBD1 (5 bases). This CDR3 region has 14 residues. The germline gives CDR1 SNHLY, CDR2 FYNNEI. DNA of the CDR3: TGTGTCAGCAGTGCAGTCAGGGTCCGCCAGCCCCAGCATTTT. This translates into CVSSAVRVRQPQHF.

V usage is TRBV6-5 and J usage is TRBJ2-5; TRBD2 agrees at 8 bases. Germline CDR1 reads MNHEY; CDR2 reads SVGAGI. This CDR3 spans 14 amino acids. V was clipped by 6 bases and J by 4 bases; unmatched bases: 7. DNA of the CDR3: TGTGCCAGCAGCTCCGGGGGGGGGCGAGAGACCCAGTACTTC. This encodes CASSSGGGRETQYF.

This rearrangement joins TRBV29-1 to TRBJ2-5; TRBD2 agrees at 7 bases. Germline V CDR1 and CDR2: SQVTM, ANQGSEA. This CDR3 has 11 residues. The V and J ends lost 4 bases and 7 bases, in that order; junction bases with no gene match: 3. The CDR3, as DNA: TGCAGCGTTGGTGGGGAGGGGACCCAGTACTTC. Its protein product is CSVGGEGTQYF.

Of note for this clonotype: Its ends do not fully match the called genes, so a read error is possible. J is TRBJ2-3 and V is TRBV29-1; 8 bases align to TRBD2. Looked up from germline, CDR1 is SQVTM and CDR2 is ANQGSEA. The CDR3 is made up of 15 amino acids. The CDR3 nucleotides read TGCAGCAGCGTTAGAACTAGCGGTGCCACAGATACGCGGTATTTT. Protein product: CSSVRTSGATDTRYF.

V and J are TRBV7-8 and TRBJ2-1; D may be TRBD1 (6 bases). The germline V gene has CDR1 SGHVS and CDR2 FQNEAQ. Trimming cost V 8 bases and J 0 bases, with 14 bases left between them. The CDR3 contains 15 residues. For the CDR3, the DNA is TGTGCCAGCGAATCGGCACAGGGCTCCTACAATGAGCAGTTCTTC. Translation: CASESAQGSYNEQFF.

This clonotype was seen repeatedly, ten times or more. V gene TRBV6-5 combines with J gene TRBJ1-2; TRBD1 matches 10 bases. The germline gives CDR1 MNHEY, CDR2 SVGAGI. CDR3 size: 13 residues. V gave up 5 bases and J gave up 6 bases; unmatched junction bases: 3. The CDR3 protein is CASSHGTGDGYTF. CDR3 DNA sequence: TGTGCCAGCAGTCACGGGACAGGGGATGGCTACACCTTC.

Comments on this clonotype: This sequence may be a read error, since a much larger clone differs from it by one base. This chain joins TRBV6-1 and TRBJ1-4, with 7 bases fitting TRBD1. Germline V gene data show CDR1 as MNHNS and CDR2 as SASEGT. V trimming: 5 bases; J trimming: 8 bases; junction bases outside the gene matches: 11. The CDR3 runs to 15 residues. The DNA of the CDR3 is TGTGCCAGCAGTCGATTAGTCGGGACAGTCGAAAAACTGTTTTTT. This gives the protein CASSRLVGTVEKLFF.

This clonotype was counted ten times or more. V usage is TRBV7-2 and J usage is TRBJ2-7, with D possibly being TRBD2 (7 bases). The germline CDR1 and CDR2 sequences are SGHTA and FQGNSA. The CDR3 has 15 residues. Trimming took 1 base from V and 9 from J, leaving 19 bases between them. The CDR3 sequence is CASSLGGGGLGGQYF. In DNA, the CDR3 is TGTGCCAGCAGCTTAGGGGGGGGGGGGCTAGGAGGGCAGTACTTC.

Comments on this clonotype: One junction end does not reproduce the germline sequence, and a read error may be involved. The chain joins TRBV7-3 to TRBJ2-2; D is perhaps TRBD1 (7 bases). This CDR3 contains 15 residues. CDR1 and CDR2 from the germline V gene are SGHTA and FQGTGA. In DNA, the CDR3 is TGTGCCAGCAGCTTTGGCACAGGGGACTCCGGGGAGCTGTTCTTT. Translating gives CASSFGTGDSGELFF. Full variable domain (missing parts from reference TRBV7-3 and TRBJ2-2): GAGVSQTPSNKVTEKGKYVELRCDPISGHTALYWYRQSLGQGPEFLIYFQGTGAADDSGLPNDRFFAVRPEGSVSTLKIQRTERGDSAVYLCASSFGTGDSGELFFGEGSRLTVL.

The chain recombines TRBV11-2 with TRBJ2-7, with TRBD1 matching over 9 bases. The germline V gene has CDR1 SGHAT and CDR2 FQNNGV. The length of the CDR3 is 13 residues. Trimming at V came to 5 bases and at J to 3 bases, leaving 2 bases not matched to a gene. CDR3 in amino acids: CASSRDRDYEQYF. The CDR3 DNA reads TGTGCCAGCAGCCGGGACAGGGACTACGAGCAGTACTTC.

With respect to this clonotype: Being one base from a much bigger clone, this may be a read error. This rearrangement joins TRBV28 to TRBJ2-7; TRBD2 matches at 8 bases. The CDR3 totals 13 residues. Germline CDR1 and CDR2: MDHEN and SYDVKM. For the CDR3, the DNA is TGCGGTGTAGCGGGGAGAGGCCCCTACGAGCAGTACTTC. Residues: CGVAGRGPYEQYF. The whole variable domain, remainder taken from reference TRBV28 and TRBJ2-7, is DVKVTQSSRYLVKRTGEKVFLECVQDMDHENMFWYRQDPGLGLRLIYFSYDVKMKEKGDIPEGYSVSREKKERFSLILESASTNQTSMYLCGVAGRGPYEQYFGPGTRLTVT.

Many counts were recorded for this clonotype. The chain recombines TRBV4-3 with TRBJ2-3; tentative D call: TRBD1 (6 bases). Trimming took 4 bases from V and 2 from J, leaving 13 bases between them. Germline V gene sequence: CDR1 LGHNA, CDR2 YSLEER. The CDR3 covers 15 residues. The CDR3 DNA sequence: TGCGCCAGCAGCCGTCAGGGGACCTACACAGATACGCAGTATTTT. Translating gives CASSRQGTYTDTQYF.

The chain combines TRBV6-5 with TRBJ2-1; 7 bases align to TRBD2. In germline, CDR1 is MNHEY, CDR2 SVGAGI. V was pared by 5 bases and J by 8 bases, with 12 bases of the junction left unmatched. This CDR3 spans 15 amino acids. This CDR3 is CASSHGVAGSYEQFF. The CDR3 nucleotides read TGTGCCAGCAGTCACGGAGTAGCGGGTAGTTATGAGCAGTTCTTC.

The table lists this clonotype with many counts. This clone may be a read error of a much larger clone one base away. The CDR3 DNA follows: TGCAGTGCTGTCAACCCCGGGACAGGGGCCGACGAGCAGTACTTC. Its protein is CSAVNPGTGADEQYF. V gene TRBV20-1 combines with J gene TRBJ2-7; TRBD1 agrees at 10 bases. Germline trimming cut 5 bases from V and 5 bases from J; bases unmatched to any gene: 12. Germline lookup yields CDR1 DFQATT and CDR2 SNEGSKA (reference sequence). The CDR3 is 15 amino acids.

This clonotype was counted many times. CDR3 loop: CASSFASTNYGYTF. The CDR3 bases are TGTGCCAGCAGTTTTGCCAGCACTAACTATGGCTACACCTTC. V and J are TRBV27 and TRBJ1-2; D gene unclear. The germline CDR1 and CDR2 sequences are MNHEY and SMNVEV (reference sequence). Between the trimmed V and J ends, which lost 3 bases and 0 bases, there was a span of 8 bases. The CDR3 totals 14 residues.

This clonotype was seen repeatedly, ten times or more. This clone may be a read error of a much larger clone one base away. The rearrangement joins TRBV20-1 to TRBJ1-2, with 8 bases aligning to TRBD1. From germline, CDR1 is DFQATT and CDR2 SNEGSKA (reference sequence). The CDR3 has 12 residues. This chain's CDR3 is CSAQGQARGSTF. The CDR3 nucleotides are TGCAGTGCGCAGGGACAGGCTCGTGGCTCCACCTTC.

This clonotype was seen ten or more times. The chain employs TRBV5-4 and TRBJ2-7; TRBD1 aligns across 8 bases. J lost 2 bases, V lost 4 bases, and 8 bases had no gene match. The CDR3 length is 15 residues. Germline lookup yields CDR1 SGHNT and CDR2 YYREEE (reference sequence). This CDR3 is CASSLGQGAPYEQYF. The CDR3 region has the DNA TGTGCCAGCAGCCTAGGACAGGGTGCCCCCTACGAGCAGTACTTC.

The sample holds many counts of this clonotype. The J gene is TRBJ2-3, the V gene TRBV7-8, with 12 bases identical to TRBD2. V was clipped by 5 bases and J by 1 base; unmatched bases: 16. Looked up from germline, CDR1 is SGHVS and CDR2 is FQNEAQ. The CDR3 covers 20 residues. CDR3 sequence (DNA): TGTGCCAGCAGCGTCTCCCTCGGGACTAGCGGGTTCGAAGGCACAGATACGCAGTATTTT. This translates into CASSVSLGTSGFEGTDTQYF.